This TCR beta chain appears in the sequencing data of a study of control samples from healthy donors and cancer patients. V gave up 0 bases and J gave up 2 bases; unmatched junction bases: 5. The CDR3 contains 16 residues. Germline V gives CDR1 MNHEY, CDR2 SVGAGI. Sequencing used immunoSEQ multiplex PCR; TCRdb keeps in-frame clones, though not all of them. The sample lists 100,000 to 150,000 clones, 80% to 95% occurring once. V is TRBV6-5 and J is TRBJ2-3, with 7 bases that match TRBD1. This sequence originates from a man aged 18 to 29 in good health. The source material was blood. CDR3 region: CASSYSTGVNTDTQYF. DNA for the CDR3: TGTGCCAGCAGTTACTCTACAGGGGTCAACACAGATACGCAGTATTTT.